The clone carrying this T cell receptor (beta chain) occurred many times. These data come from a study of neurological immune-mediated disorders. The output of every sequencing run, over 160 million TCR-beta sequences, came from 15-18 subjects. MiXCR, applied by TCRdb to the 5' RACE reads, yields one record per CDR3 protein. The sample yields around 49,000 distinct CDR3 sequences, roughly 13% seen once. Trimming cost V 3 bases and J 2 bases; bases outside gene matches: 3. The CDR3 covers 15 residues. The germline V gene encodes CDR1 SGHRS and CDR2 YFSETQ. Time point defined: longitudinal time-point 2. The receptor's source is a male donor with HTLV-1-associated myelopathy (HAM/TSP). The V gene is TRBV5-1, the J gene TRBJ1-2; 11 nucleotides line up with TRBD1. The sample was PBMCs. CDR3 protein: CASSYGTGGNYGYTF. Written as DNA, the CDR3 is TGCGCCAGCAGCTACGGGACAGGGGGGAACTATGGCTACACCTTC.